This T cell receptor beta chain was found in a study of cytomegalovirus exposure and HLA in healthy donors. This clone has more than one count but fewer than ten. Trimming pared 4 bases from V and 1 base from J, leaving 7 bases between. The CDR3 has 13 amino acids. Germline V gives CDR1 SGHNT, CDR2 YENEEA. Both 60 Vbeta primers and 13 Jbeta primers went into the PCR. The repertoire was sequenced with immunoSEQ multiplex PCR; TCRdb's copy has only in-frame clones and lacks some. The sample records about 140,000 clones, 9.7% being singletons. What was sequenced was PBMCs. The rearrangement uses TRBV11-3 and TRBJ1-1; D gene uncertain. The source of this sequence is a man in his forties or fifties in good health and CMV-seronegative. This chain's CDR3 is CASSSGENTEAFF. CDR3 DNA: TGTGCCAGCAGCTCCGGGGAGAACACTGAAGCTTTCTTT.